One TCR beta chain is described in this entry. This clone showed up just once. The target of this receptor is not known. The sample holds no much larger clone one base away, and base qualities are not on file. The library was generated by the immunoSEQ multiplex PCR assay. A mixture of 60 forward primers for TCR Vbeta segments and 13 reverse primers for TCR Jbeta segments was used in the multiplex PCR. Amplification of the CDR3 region of rearranged TCR beta genes was performed with a multiplex PCR assay on genomic DNA. On the Illumina HiSeq System, the amplified TCR beta libraries were sequenced as 87-base-pair reads. The authors processed their data as follows. A later analysis tallied about 77 million unique TCR beta chains across the 700 or so repertoires, and approximately 12 million of those chains were shared by two or more donors. Raw reads were error-corrected and collapsed into unique sequences with a nearest-neighbor algorithm that merged closely related sequences to remove PCR and sequencing errors. Alignment of CDR3 sequences to IMGT reference sequences was used to assign V, D and J gene segments. For a sequence to be retained, at least a six-nucleotide match to both a V gene segment and a J gene segment was required. Rearrangements were classified as productive when the CDR3 lacked stop codons and remained in frame with V and J, and all other rearrangements were classified as non-productive. Following IMGT convention, CDR3 was defined as the stretch from the second conserved V-encoded cysteine up to the conserved J-encoded phenylalanine. The earlier analysis of a few hundred of the donors excluded any sequence lacking an unambiguous match to a single V gene segment. In an earlier analysis of 450 to 700 of the donors, V segments were called functional above 56.7% productive rearrangements and were called segregating when the between-donor standard deviation exceeded 5%. To diagnose cytomegalovirus status from the catalog of TCR beta chain sequences, a statistical classification framework was built. In a later analysis, V and J genes were assigned by comparing TCR nucleotide sequences against IMGT/GENE-DB human TR gene sequences. The TCRdist pipeline was used in a later analysis to assign CDR3 sequences and most-parsimonious VDJ recombination scenarios. A later analysis defined each TCR beta chain by its CDR3 amino acid sequence plus V-gene family, and excluded reads lacking a unique V-gene family. In a later analysis, some 600 highly shared, low-generation-probability nucleotide sequences were removed to address suspected cross-contamination and a sequencing artifact. In a later analysis, a clonal expansion index for each public chain was calculated from normalized within-repertoire ranks of inferred template counts. A later analysis computed generation probabilities with a VDJ recombination model fitted to out-of-frame rearrangements, and checked the results against IGoR. Hypergeometric tests were used in a later analysis to score TCR-TCR, TCR-HLA and TCR-CMV co-occurrence, with a repertoire-size bias correction applied to the TCR pairs. To estimate false discovery rates, a later analysis permuted the HLA or CMV assignments 20 times. In a later analysis, co-occurring TCRs were grouped using DBSCAN, and TCRdist sequence similarity was added for clustering within HLA-allele-positive subsets. Repertoires with fewer than 30,000 or more than 120,000 public chains were left out of co-occurrence clustering, as were about 5 repertoires with anomalous nucleotide sharing. The source is immuneACCESS, and TCRdb retained only in-frame sequences with V and J called. Part of the clones is not carried over; for the studies checked, unresolved V genes explain less than half of this, and the remainder is unexplained. Clone size and the V and J calls come from that table; the DNA yielded D and trimming. Across this sample there are around 190,000 clones, with roughly 90% seen only once. The ten top clones hold less than 0.4% of the sample.

The cohort consisted of hundreds of healthy bone marrow donors. At the time of sampling, all cohort members were nominally healthy, though unrecorded immune exposures were likely present. The donor tested CMV seronegative and was one of the 352 seronegative cohort members. A peripheral blood sample was collected from each donor, and TCR beta sequencing was performed on peripheral blood mononuclear cells. The Qiagen DNeasy Blood Extraction Kit was used to extract genomic DNA from the blood cell samples. The data originate from a study of cytomegalovirus exposure and HLA in healthy donors (dated by TCRdb to 2015 to 2018). Concerning the study at large: An earlier analysis of under 600 of the donors reported about 250 Gb of sequence data and some 120 million unique TCR beta sequences from roughly 180 million T cells. An early release that covered fewer than 750 HLA-typed donors contained approximately 320 gigabases of sequencing data and about 93 million unique TCR sequences. The genetic ancestry cluster associated with self-reported Caucasian donors included around four fifths of the roughly 400 genotyped donors. The study was designed to test whether signatures of past pathogen exposure could be identified by cataloging public T cell receptors. Using immunosequencing, the study profiled T cell repertoires from 500 to 800 subjects and related those repertoires to cytomegalovirus serostatus. A separate validation cohort of approximately 120 different subjects was used in addition to the roughly 620-subject first cohort. The study combined high-throughput TCR immunosequencing, statistical association of individual TCRs with disease status, and machine learning to predict cytomegalovirus infection status. A later analysis re-examined previously published TCR beta repertoires from around 670 donors and added high-resolution HLA genotyping to investigate patterns of TCR occurrence. Rather than drawing on any new phenotypic data, the later analysis identified candidate immune exposures from TCR beta sequences and the way those sequences occurred across donors. In an earlier analysis of 500 to 650 of the donors, high-throughput TCR beta sequencing was used to judge whether each TCR beta V gene segment behaved as functional or pseudogenic. Donor age, sex, ethnicity and CMV serostatus were compiled together with the repertoire data. A later genetic analysis used genome-wide SNP genotypes for about 65% of the 666 donors, treating that subset as a discovery cohort. All discovery cohort repertoires had been generated on a single sequencing platform. Both class I and class II loci were covered by HLA typing, at four-digit resolution. Typing coverage varied by locus: 629-630 donors for A, B, C, DRB1 and DQB1; roughly 510 for DQA1; around 570 for DPA1; roughly 470 for DPB1. A handful of DR-DQ haplotypes were treated as single units for association and clustering because of strong linkage in the cohort. On average, 235,054 unique TCR beta nucleotide sequences were sequenced per donor among some 420 genotyped donors of the cohort, with around 19% of those sequences being non-productive.

Results and caveats for the whole study, not just this receptor: In a later analysis, HLA-associated TCR beta chains were found to be more clonally expanded and to have lower generation probabilities than equally common non-associated chains. The classifier was reported to diagnose cytomegalovirus status with high specificity and sensitivity in both the original cohort and the validation cohort. In a later analysis, TCR association rates were found to vary across HLA loci, with the most associated TCRs seen for DRB1 alleles and the fewest for HLA-C alleles. Correlated functional status among segregating V segments might reflect linkage disequilibrium, but an unknown experimental factor could not be ruled out. V-gene and J-gene trimming of TCR beta chains was associated with a missense DCLRE1C variant in a later genetic analysis, and the association was replicated in an independent cohort. The sequencing pipeline was judged likely to have produced a cluster of highly shared sequence variants as a technical artifact. The cohort was sequenced for TCR beta chains only, and without alpha or paired-chain data the features that could be detected were limited. The authors suggested that the approach could potentially be extended to other disease states and immunological phenotypes. A further reported finding was that TCR beta sequences accurately predicted the HLA-A and HLA-B alleles for most subjects in the first cohort. HLA typing was unavailable for some donors at each locus, so association tests used only the typed subset. When HLA alleles, especially DR and DQ, strongly co-occurred, TCR associations were difficult to assign to individual alleles. In vitro tests confirmed that a few of the cytomegalovirus-associated TCR beta chains recognize cytomegalovirus antigens. A total of fewer than 200 TCR beta chains were listed by the study as associated with cytomegalovirus. In an earlier analysis of 587 of the donors, most TCR beta V segments appeared in productive rearrangements about 87% or about 30% of the time, broadly matching IMGT annotations. Compared with the roughly 700-donor mean, donors in an Asian-associated ancestry cluster had fewer N-insertions in productive TCRs, according to a later genetic analysis. The presence/absence analyses assumed that sequencing depth was roughly uniform across donors, and that assumption may not be true. A later analysis found that most CMV-associated TCR beta chains appeared HLA-restricted, with HLA associations seemingly driven largely by CMV exposure. At a false discovery rate of 0.05, a later analysis linked around 17,000 TCR beta sequences to specific HLA alleles. Several of the top co-occurrence clusters appeared to be linked to parvovirus B19, influenza, CMV and Epstein-Barr virus, according to a later analysis. While some public TCRs were present in many individuals, most TCR sequences turned up only very rarely across donors. The earlier analysis of about 600 of the donors excluded approximately 17 rarely observed V segments, including chromosome 9 orphons, because counts were too low. The only immune exposure information available for the cohort was CMV serostatus.

The TCR originated in a woman aged 25-40 years in good health and CMV-seronegative. The specimen sequenced was PBMCs.

The CDR3 amino acid sequence is: CASSERGGRETQYF. The sequence in DNA is TGTGCCAGCAGCGAGCGGGGGGGCCGGGAGACCCAGTACTTC. The chain couples TRBV7-2 to TRBJ2-5; the junction holds 10 bases that match TRBD2. V trim: 5 bases; J trim: 5 bases; unmatched bases: 5. The CDR3 runs 14 amino acids, cysteine and phenylalanine included. Of all the DNA, just the CDR3 is kept, 42 bases in frame from base 1. CDR1 SGHTA and CDR2 FQGNSA are derived from the germline V gene.